One sample yielded the 2 T cell receptor beta chains listed below, sequenced in a study of blood T cell repertoires in COVID-19. Profiling relied on immunoSEQ multiplex PCR, and the TCRdb table lists in-frame clones only, not all of them. The repertoire holds some 250,000 clones, with about 88% as singletons. Sequences were obtained from peripheral blood. Receptors were obtained from a woman aged 40 to 50 who had recovered from COVID-19.

The V gene is TRBV9, the J gene TRBJ2-1, with a possible D match to TRBD1 (5 bases). This CDR3 comprises 15 residues. The V and J ends lost 2 bases and 6 bases respectively, with 15 bases between them. Germline assignment: CDR1 SGDLS and CDR2 YYNGEE. The DNA of the CDR3 is TGTGCCAGCAGCGTGGGGCAGGGAAGGGGCAATGAGCAGTTCTTC. Its translation is CASSVGQGRGNEQFF.

The rearrangement uses TRBV20-1 and TRBJ1-2, with 7 bases aligning to TRBD1. The germline V gene has CDR1 DFQATT and CDR2 SNEGSKA (reference sequence). The CDR3 consists of 15 residues. J gave up 0 bases and V 3 bases, and 7 bases lay outside the gene matches. The CDR3 region has the DNA TGCAGTGCTAGTGGGGGGGACAGATCTAACTATGGCTACACCTTC. Translated: CSASGGDRSNYGYTF.